The 24 T cell receptor beta chains below come from one sample, sequenced in a study of OX40 agonist ivuxolimab in advanced cancers. Library preparation was by the immunoSEQ multiplex PCR assay. What TCRdb holds here is the immuneACCESS table cut down to in-frame rearrangements. Part of the clones is not present; checked against another copy, under half of the missing clones reflect an unresolved V gene, and the others are unexplained. In this sample the table shows tens of thousands of clones, 91% of which occur a single time. In total, the top ten clones hold 4% to 4.5% of the sample. The sequencing used CD4+ or CD8+ T cells sorted from blood, collected in a trial of the OX40 agonist ivuxolimab. All receptors come from an adult with an advanced solid tumor such as melanoma, head and neck, liver or kidney cancer.

The J gene is TRBJ1-2, the V gene TRBV7-2, with D unresolved. Trimming cost V 5 bases and J 2 bases, with 6 bases left between them. CDR3 size: 12 residues. Germline-derived CDR1 and CDR2 are SGHTA and FQGNSA. Here the CDR3 reads CASSPGNYGYTF. The DNA of the CDR3 is TGTGCCAGCAGCCCCGGGAACTATGGCTACACCTTC. The whole variable domain, filled in from reference TRBV7-2 and TRBJ1-2, reads GAGVSQSPSNKVTEKGKDVELRCDPISGHTALYWYRQSLGQGLEFLIYFQGNSAPDKSGLPSDRFSAERTGGSVSTLTIQRTQQEDSAVYLCASSPGNYGYTFGSGTRLTVV.

This chain links TRBV13 with TRBJ2-1, with 12 bases identical to TRBD2. V gave up 1 base and J gave up 10 bases; unmatched junction bases: 5. Per the germline V gene, CDR1 is PRHDT and CDR2 is FYEKMQ (reference sequence). There are 15 residues in the CDR3. CDR3 nucleotide sequence: TGTGCCAGCAGCTTAGCCCGACTAGCGGGGGACGAGCAGTTCTTC. Protein: CASSLARLAGDEQFF.

A few counts support this clone. Other DNA sequences from this sample encode an identical CDR3 as well. The chain uses TRBV11-2 and TRBJ2-7, with no clear D. From germline, CDR1 is SGHAT and CDR2 FQNNGV. The CDR3 consists of 14 residues. V was shortened by 2 bases and J by 0 bases, with 8 bases between the two germline ends. DNA for the CDR3: TGTGCCAGCAGCTTACTCGGCTACTCCTACGAGCAGTACGTC. Protein: CASSLLGYSYEQYV.

This rearrangement joins TRBV19 to TRBJ1-1; D unclear. Germline CDR1 LNHDA, CDR2 SQIVND (reference sequence). Trimming shortened V by 2 bases and J by 5 bases, and 15 bases separated the two germline ends. The CDR3 totals 15 residues. In DNA form, the CDR3 reads TGTGCCAGTAGTATAATACCGATCAGGAGGACTGAAGCTTTCTTT. As protein: CASSIIPIRRTEAFF.

The chain carries TRBV4-2 and TRBJ2-1; 8 bases are a match to TRBD2. This CDR3 is built from 16 residues. Germline V gene sequence: CDR1 LGHNA, CDR2 YNFKEQ. Germline trimming cut 0 bases from V and 10 bases from J; bases unmatched to any gene: 11. CDR3 nucleotide sequence: TGTGCCAGCAGCCAAGAGGAAATCAGCGGGAGCTGGGAGCAGTTCTTC. This codes for CASSQEEISGSWEQFF.

The DNA of the CDR3 is TGTGCCAGCAGCTCGTTCAATCAGCCCCAGCATTTT. Translated, it gives CASSSFNQPQHF. The chain joins TRBV7-9 to TRBJ1-5; D is uncertain. This CDR3 is built from 12 residues. The germline V and J ends were trimmed by 4 bases and 3 bases, with 4 bases remaining between them. Germline V gives CDR1 SEHNR, CDR2 FQNEAQ (reference sequence).

This clone was picked up one time. The gene calls are TRBV5-5 and TRBJ2-7, with D perhaps matching TRBD1 (5 bases). This CDR3 has 15 residues. Germline V gene sequence: CDR1 SGHKS, CDR2 YYEKEE (reference sequence). Trimming took 0 bases from V and 3 from J, leaving 13 bases between them. The CDR3: CASSLGQIYDYEQYV. CDR3 DNA sequence: TGTGCCAGCAGCTTGGGACAGATCTACGACTACGAGCAGTACGTC.

The chain recombines TRBV4-3 with TRBJ1-4, with D possibly TRBD1 on 5 matching bases. Germline V gene sequence: CDR1 LGHNA, CDR2 YSLEER. This CDR3 has 16 amino acids. V lost 0 bases and J lost 8, with 16 bases in between. Here the CDR3 reads CASSQDVAGPGEKLFF. CDR3 coding DNA: TGCGCCAGCAGCCAAGATGTGGCAGGGCCAGGGGAAAAACTGTTTTTT.

This chain uses TRBV19 with TRBJ2-1, with 7 bases matching TRBD1. Germline CDR1 is LNHDA and CDR2 is SQIVND (reference sequence). The CDR3 is 15 residues long. V gave up 7 bases and J gave up 7 bases; unmatched junction bases: 13. CDR3: CASTLSGGSLNEQFF. For the CDR3, the DNA is TGTGCCAGTACCCTATCAGGGGGATCCTTAAATGAGCAGTTCTTC.

The chain employs TRBV11-3 and TRBJ2-2; no clear D. The length of the CDR3 is 12 residues. CDR1 SGHNT and CDR2 YENEEA come from the germline V gene. Trimming removed 2 bases from V and 4 bases from J, with 2 bases in between. The CDR3 DNA is TGTGCCAGCAGCTTAAGCACCGGGGAGCTGTTTTTT. Its protein is CASSLSTGELFF.

The rearrangement uses TRBV4-1 and TRBJ2-7, with D perhaps matching TRBD1 (6 bases). The ends were cut back, 1 base at V and 4 bases at J, with 11 bases in the middle. The CDR3 sequence is 14 residues long. Germline V lookup: CDR1 MGHRA, CDR2 YSYEKL. For the CDR3, the DNA is TGCGCCAGCAGCCAAGTGGCAGGGGATTACGAGCAGTACGTC. This encodes CASSQVAGDYEQYV.

The V and J genes are TRBV6-5 and TRBJ1-1; D may be TRBD1 (5 bases). From germline, CDR1 is MNHEY and CDR2 SVGAGI. The V end was cut by 5 bases, the J end by 1 base, with 11 bases between. This CDR3 comprises 14 residues. In DNA form, the CDR3 reads TGTGCCAGCAGTATACAGGTGGGGAACACTGAAGCTTTCTTT. Its translation: CASSIQVGNTEAFF.

V and J are TRBV19 and TRBJ1-5; possible D gene TRBD1, 5 bases. From germline, CDR1 is LNHDA and CDR2 SQIVND (reference sequence). The CDR3 sequence is 13 residues long. The ends were cut back, 5 bases at V and 6 bases at J, with 11 bases in the middle. The CDR3 reads CASSWGRGQPQHF. CDR3 in DNA: TGTGCCAGTAGTTGGGGGAGGGGTCAGCCCCAGCATTTT.

The V and J genes are TRBV5-1 and TRBJ2-4; TRBD1 might be the D (6 bases). CDR1 is SGHRS, CDR2 YFSETQ, per germline. The CDR3 extends over 14 amino acids. The V and J ends lost 0 bases and 7 bases respectively, with 11 bases between them. The CDR3 DNA is TGCGCCAGCAGCTTGGGACAGGCGGCGAACATTCAGTACTTC. It specifies CASSLGQAANIQYF.

The V and J genes are TRBV5-6 and TRBJ1-5; D is perhaps TRBD1 (5 bases). V was clipped by 7 bases and J by 2 bases, with 13 bases between them. CDR3 length: 14 residues. Germline V lookup: CDR1 SGHDT, CDR2 YYEEEE. The CDR3 spells CASALWGGNQPQHF. As DNA, the CDR3 is TGTGCCAGCGCCTTGTGGGGCGGCAATCAGCCCCAGCATTTT.

This clone was counted a few times. The chain has TRBV4-1 and TRBJ1-5; tentative D call: TRBD1 (5 bases). The CDR3 runs 15 residues. V lost 0 bases and J lost 9, with 15 bases in between. Germline CDR1 reads MGHRA; CDR2 reads YSYEKL. As DNA, the CDR3 is TGCGCCAGCAGCCAAGATTGGGCGGGGGTGGCGCCCCAGCATTTT. It is translated as CASSQDWAGVAPQHF.

The CDR3 sequence is CASSLTLGAPGGQPQHF. The CDR3 nucleotides read TGTGCCAGCAGCTTGACGTTAGGGGCCCCCGGGGGGCAGCCCCAGCATTTT. The rearrangement links TRBV5-6 to TRBJ1-5, with a possible D match to TRBD1 (5 bases). Per germline, CDR1 SGHDT and CDR2 YYEEEE. Trimming left V 1 base short and J 7 bases short, with 21 bases between. This CDR3 is built from 17 residues. Complete variable domain (other parts from reference TRBV5-6 and TRBJ1-5): DAGVTQSPTHLIKTRGQQVTLRCSPKSGHDTVSWYQQALGQGPQFIFQYYEEEERQRGNFPDRFSGHQFPNYSSELNVNALLLGDSALYLCASSLTLGAPGGQPQHFGDGTRLSIL.

The chain employs TRBV4-2 and TRBJ2-3, with 10 bases lining up with TRBD2. Germline-derived CDR1 and CDR2 are LGHNA and YNFKEQ. The V segment lost 1 base and the J segment 2 bases; nucleotides outside the gene matches: 6. The CDR3 has 17 residues. The chain's CDR3 is CASSQVGGLADTDTQYF. CDR3 coding DNA: TGTGCCAGCAGCCAAGTCGGTGGACTAGCGGACACAGATACGCAGTATTTT.

This chain uses TRBV12-5 with TRBJ2-7, with D perhaps matching TRBD2 (6 bases). This CDR3 has 16 residues. Germline CDR1 LGHNT, CDR2 FRNRAP. Trimming removed 4 bases from V and 2 bases from J, with 18 bases in between. Written as DNA, the CDR3 is TGTGCTAGTGGTTCCCGTCTCGGGGGTTACACCTACGAGCAGTACTTC. Translated, it gives CASGSRLGGYTYEQYF.

This chain links TRBV6-6 with TRBJ2-3; tentative D call: TRBD2 (6 bases). Germline assignment: CDR1 MNHNY and CDR2 SVGAGI (reference sequence). The CDR3 has 13 residues. V was clipped by 8 bases and J by 5 bases, with 14 bases between them. The CDR3 region is CASLSGLGDTQYF. The CDR3, as DNA: TGTGCCAGCCTTAGCGGCCTGGGAGATACGCAGTATTTT.

Points on this clone: Relative to the germline gene, one junction end is altered; a read error may explain this. The CDR3 DNA reads as TGTGCCAGCAGCCCAGGGGCGACAGGGATCCCCCACTTC. Translating gives CASSPGATGIPHF. This sequence joins TRBV7-9 and TRBJ2-7; 7 bases are a match to TRBD1. The CDR3 contains 13 residues. Germline values: CDR1 SEHNR, CDR2 FQNEAQ (reference sequence).

V is TRBV9 and J is TRBJ1-1, with D tentatively TRBD1 (6 bases). V lost 0 bases, J lost 11 bases, and 20 bases lay in between. The CDR3 sequence is 15 residues long. Germline-derived CDR1 and CDR2 are SGDLS and YYNGEE. The CDR3 DNA follows: TGTGCCAGCAGCGTAGTATCTATGGGGGGCGCGTCGGCTTTCTTT. The encoded protein is CASSVVSMGGASAFF.

The chain is built from TRBV5-8 and TRBJ1-1; D possibly corresponds to TRBD1 (5 bases). The CDR3 runs 14 residues. Germline values: CDR1 SGHTS, CDR2 YDEGEE. Trimming left V 4 bases short and J 0 bases short, with 10 bases between. As DNA, the CDR3 is TGTGCCAGCAGCCCCAGGGAAATGAACACTGAAGCTTTCTTT. Its protein is CASSPREMNTEAFF. Looking up the rest from reference TRBV5-8 and TRBJ1-1 gives the full variable domain: EAGVTQSPTHLIKTRGQQATLRCSPISGHTSVYWYQQALGLGLQFLLWYDEGEERNRGNFPPRFSGRQFPNYSSELNVNALELEDSALYLCASSPREMNTEAFFGQGTRLTVV.

In its sample, this clone was seen a few times. The chain has TRBV19 and TRBJ1-5, with D possibly TRBD1 on 6 matching bases. CDR3 length: 13 amino acids. V gave up 6 bases and J gave up 15 bases, with 21 bases separating them. Germline values: CDR1 LNHDA, CDR2 SQIVND (reference sequence). CDR3 DNA: TGTGCCAGTAGAACGGACAGTTTAATTTCCCTGCATTTT. This encodes CASRTDSLISLHF.